A selection of T cell receptor beta chains follows, all from one sample in a study of cytomegalovirus exposure and HLA in healthy donors. Sequencing was performed with immunoSEQ multiplex PCR; in TCRdb, only in-frame clones are kept and a portion is missing. The table includes about 110,000 clones, around 81% detected once. Sequencing was carried out using PBMCs. The source is a woman in her 30s in good health and CMV-seronegative. Both conserved end residues are part of each CDR3. D genes are given only for firm matches. Clone size, where shown, is once, few, many, or a class for clones that have expanded.

d_gene: .
v_gene: TRBV27
abundance: .
j_gene: TRBJ2-6
CDR3aa: CASTDSISGANVLTF
CDR3nt: TGTGCCAGCACCGACAGTATCTCTGGGGCCAACGTCCTGACTTTC

d_gene: TRBD1
v_gene: TRBV19
abundance: .
j_gene: TRBJ1-2
CDR3aa: CASRSQSGGTGDGYTF
CDR3nt: TGTGCCAGTAGGTCCCAAAGCGGGGGGACAGGTGATGGCTACACCTTC

d_gene: .
v_gene: TRBV28
abundance: .
j_gene: TRBJ1-1
CDR3aa: CASSWSGENTEAFF
CDR3nt: TGTGCCAGCAGTTGGTCAGGGGAGAACACTGAAGCTTTCTTT

d_gene: .
v_gene: TRBV11-1
abundance: once
j_gene: TRBJ2-1
CDR3aa: CASSLTSEGGREQFF
CDR3nt: TGTGCCAGCAGCCTTACTAGTGAAGGAGGGCGGGAGCAGTTCTTC

d_gene: TRBD2
v_gene: TRBV19
abundance: .
j_gene: TRBJ2-7
CDR3aa: CASSIAGEASGTYEQYF
CDR3nt: TGTGCCAGTAGTATAGCGGGGGAGGCTAGCGGGACCTACGAGCAGTACTTC

d_gene: TRBD1
v_gene: TRBV18
abundance: .
j_gene: TRBJ1-5
CDR3aa: CASSLADRGLQPQHF
CDR3nt: TGTGCCAGCTCACTCGCCGACAGGGGGCTTCAGCCCCAGCATTTT

d_gene: .
v_gene: TRBV27
abundance: .
j_gene: TRBJ2-3
CDR3aa: CASSLTPTPRYRTDTQYF
CDR3nt: TGTGCCAGCAGTTTAACCCCGACACCCCGCTACCGCACAGATACGCAGTATTTT

d_gene: TRBD1
v_gene: TRBV5-4
abundance: .
j_gene: TRBJ2-2
CDR3aa: CASSPGQVHTGELFF
CDR3nt: TGTGCCAGCAGCCCAGGACAGGTTCACACCGGGGAGCTGTTTTTT

d_gene: TRBD2
v_gene: TRBV4-2
abundance: .
j_gene: TRBJ2-1
CDR3aa: CASSQGLWSSGRNEQFF
CDR3nt: TGTGCCAGCAGCCAAGGGCTCTGGTCTAGCGGGAGAAATGAGCAGTTCTTC

d_gene: .
v_gene: TRBV5-1
abundance: .
j_gene: TRBJ1-4
CDR3aa: CASSLSSGLLNEKLFF
CDR3nt: TGCGCCAGCAGCTTATCTTCAGGGCTACTGAATGAAAAACTGTTTTTT

d_gene: TRBD2
v_gene: TRBV12-5
abundance: .
j_gene: TRBJ2-5
CDR3aa: CASGLVRGPAGDQETQYF
CDR3nt: TGTGCTAGTGGTTTGGTACGGGGTCCAGCGGGGGACCAAGAGACCCAGTACTTC

d_gene: .
v_gene: TRBV30
abundance: once
j_gene: TRBJ2-1
CDR3aa: CAWSFRSYNEQFF
CDR3nt: TGTGCCTGGAGTTTCAGGTCCTACAATGAGCAGTTCTTC

d_gene: .
v_gene: TRBV19
abundance: .
j_gene: TRBJ1-5
CDR3aa: CASKGGEGSNQPQHF
CDR3nt: TGTGCCAGTAAAGGGGGAGAGGGTAGCAATCAGCCCCAGCATTTT

d_gene: TRBD2
v_gene: TRBV4-1
abundance: few
j_gene: TRBJ2-7
CDR3aa: CASSQALGLAVSYEQYF
CDR3nt: TGCGCCAGCAGCCAAGCTCTTGGGCTAGCGGTCTCCTACGAGCAGTACTTC

d_gene: TRBD1
v_gene: TRBV13
abundance: .
j_gene: TRBJ1-6
CDR3aa: CASRRGLEGNSPLHF
CDR3nt: TGTGCCAGCAGGAGGGGGCTAGAAGGTAATTCACCCCTCCACTTT

d_gene: TRBD1
v_gene: TRBV2
abundance: .
j_gene: TRBJ2-1
CDR3aa: CASSGTGGLEGNEQFF
CDR3nt: TGTGCCAGCAGCGGGACAGGGGGTTTGGAGGGCAATGAGCAGTTCTTC

d_gene: TRBD1
v_gene: TRBV9
abundance: .
j_gene: TRBJ2-7
CDR3aa: CASSDRDRSYEQYF
CDR3nt: TGTGCCAGCAGCGACCGGGACAGGTCCTACGAGCAGTACTTC

d_gene: TRBD1
v_gene: TRBV28
abundance: .
j_gene: TRBJ2-7
CDR3aa: CASSLTGTGDYEQYF
CDR3nt: TGTGCCAGCAGTCTGACCGGGACAGGGGACTACGAGCAGTACTTC

d_gene: .
v_gene: TRBV9
abundance: few
j_gene: TRBJ2-2
CDR3aa: CASSVQGTGELFF
CDR3nt: TGTGCCAGCAGCGTACAGGGCACCGGGGAGCTGTTTTTT

d_gene: TRBD1
v_gene: TRBV6-6
abundance: .
j_gene: TRBJ1-4
CDR3aa: CASSYSGTGEEKLFF
CDR3nt: TGTGCCAGCAGTTACTCCGGGACAGGGGAGGAAAAACTGTTTTTT

d_gene: .
v_gene: TRBV30
abundance: .
j_gene: TRBJ1-3
CDR3aa: CAWSGVSRNTIYF
CDR3nt: TGTGCCTGGAGCGGGGTATCTAGAAACACCATATATTTT

d_gene: .
v_gene: TRBV30
abundance: .
j_gene: TRBJ1-6
CDR3aa: CAWRGDSGNSPLHF
CDR3nt: TGTGCCTGGAGAGGGGACTCTGGGAATTCACCCCTCCACTTT

d_gene: TRBD2
v_gene: TRBV11-2
abundance: .
j_gene: TRBJ2-1
CDR3aa: CASSALGEGPGRQFF
CDR3nt: TGTGCCAGCAGCGCCCTAGGGGAGGGCCCAGGAAGGCAGTTCTTC

d_gene: .
v_gene: TRBV6-1
abundance: .
j_gene: TRBJ2-7
CDR3aa: CASTHGGAWKGEQYF
CDR3nt: TGTGCCAGCACCCACGGCGGCGCCTGGAAGGGGGAGCAGTACTTC

d_gene: .
v_gene: TRBV28
abundance: .
j_gene: TRBJ2-5
CDR3aa: CASSLEAAIQETQYF
CDR3nt: TGTGCCAGCAGTTTAGAAGCGGCAATCCAAGAGACCCAGTACTTC

d_gene: .
v_gene: TRBV6-6
abundance: .
j_gene: TRBJ1-4
CDR3aa: CASSYSFEKLFF
CDR3nt: TGTGCCAGCAGTTACTCCTTTGAAAAACTGTTTTTT

d_gene: TRBD2
v_gene: TRBV5-1
abundance: few
j_gene: TRBJ2-7
CDR3aa: CASSPRGRLALYEQYF
CDR3nt: TGCGCCAGCAGCCCGAGGGGACGACTAGCGCTCTACGAGCAGTACTTC

d_gene: TRBD1
v_gene: TRBV28
abundance: .
j_gene: TRBJ1-5
CDR3aa: CASSWTGGQPQHF
CDR3nt: TGTGCCAGCAGTTGGACAGGGGGTCAGCCCCAGCATTTT

d_gene: TRBD2
v_gene: TRBV27
abundance: .
j_gene: TRBJ2-2
CDR3aa: CASRLLAGVYTGELFF
CDR3nt: TGTGCCAGCAGGTTACTAGCGGGAGTATATACCGGGGAGCTGTTTTTT

d_gene: TRBD1
v_gene: TRBV5-1
abundance: .
j_gene: TRBJ2-2
CDR3aa: CASTSQGVGTGELFF
CDR3nt: TGCGCCAGCACGTCCCAGGGGGTAGGGACCGGGGAGCTGTTTTTT

d_gene: TRBD2
v_gene: TRBV10-3
abundance: .
j_gene: TRBJ2-5
CDR3aa: CAISAASGSGKTQYF
CDR3nt: TGTGCCATCAGTGCTGCCAGCGGGAGTGGAAAGACCCAGTACTTC

d_gene: TRBD2
v_gene: TRBV7-8
abundance: .
j_gene: TRBJ2-7
CDR3aa: CASSLGSSGSSYEQYF
CDR3nt: TGTGCCAGCAGCTTAGGGTCTAGCGGGAGTTCCTACGAGCAGTACTTC

d_gene: TRBD2
v_gene: TRBV5-1
abundance: once
j_gene: TRBJ2-2
CDR3aa: CASSLGLAGVTGELFF
CDR3nt: TGCGCCAGCAGCCTGGGACTAGCGGGAGTTACCGGGGAGCTGTTTTTT

d_gene: .
v_gene: TRBV30
abundance: .
j_gene: TRBJ2-2
CDR3aa: CAWSAGGAPGELFF
CDR3nt: TGTGCCTGGAGTGCCGGCGGGGCCCCCGGGGAGCTGTTTTTT

d_gene: .
v_gene: TRBV28
abundance: .
j_gene: TRBJ2-6
CDR3aa: CASGSRVTGANVLTF
CDR3nt: TGTGCCAGCGGATCCCGGGTAACAGGGGCCAACGTCCTGACTTTC

d_gene: TRBD1
v_gene: TRBV5-1
abundance: .
j_gene: TRBJ2-1
CDR3aa: CASSQGQSYNEQFF
CDR3nt: TGCGCCAGCAGCCAGGGACAGTCCTACAATGAGCAGTTCTTC

d_gene: .
v_gene: TRBV6-1
abundance: .
j_gene: TRBJ2-1
CDR3aa: CASSEMLSSYNEQFF
CDR3nt: TGTGCCAGCAGTGAGATGTTGAGCTCCTACAATGAGCAGTTCTTC

d_gene: .
v_gene: TRBV25-1
abundance: few
j_gene: TRBJ2-2
CDR3aa: CARHYELELSGELFF
CDR3nt: TGTGCCAGGCATTACGAGCTCGAGTTATCCGGGGAGCTGTTTTTT

d_gene: TRBD1
v_gene: TRBV19
abundance: once
j_gene: TRBJ2-2
CDR3aa: CASSIRTGNTGELFF
CDR3nt: TGTGCCAGTAGTATCAGGACAGGGAACACCGGGGAGCTGTTTTTT

d_gene: .
v_gene: TRBV5-1
abundance: .
j_gene: TRBJ1-1
CDR3aa: CASSPRPLHGGTEAFF
CDR3nt: TGCGCCAGCAGCCCACGCCCTCTTCACGGGGGGACTGAAGCTTTCTTT

d_gene: TRBD1
v_gene: TRBV6-4
abundance: few
j_gene: TRBJ2-3
CDR3aa: CASSDSGQGSTDTQYF
CDR3nt: TGTGCCAGCAGTGATTCCGGACAGGGGAGCACAGATACGCAGTATTTT

d_gene: TRBD1
v_gene: TRBV5-5
abundance: .
j_gene: TRBJ2-7
CDR3aa: CASSPGGSNYEQYF
CDR3nt: TGTGCCAGCAGCCCAGGGGGCAGTAACTACGAGCAGTACTTC

d_gene: .
v_gene: TRBV7-9
abundance: .
j_gene: TRBJ2-2
CDR3aa: CASSRLSGTTGELFF
CDR3nt: TGTGCCAGCAGCCGCCTTTCGGGAACTACCGGGGAGCTGTTTTTT

d_gene: TRBD2
v_gene: TRBV27
abundance: .
j_gene: TRBJ2-1
CDR3aa: CASSSIGLAGGNEQFF
CDR3nt: TGTGCCAGCAGTTCTATCGGACTAGCGGGGGGCAATGAGCAGTTCTTC

d_gene: TRBD2
v_gene: TRBV6-5
abundance: .
j_gene: TRBJ2-1
CDR3aa: CASSFRASGSLYEQFF
CDR3nt: TGTGCCAGCAGTTTTCGGGCTAGCGGGAGTTTATATGAGCAGTTCTTC

d_gene: .
v_gene: TRBV27
abundance: .
j_gene: TRBJ1-1
CDR3aa: CASSSRAGMTEAFF
CDR3nt: TGTGCCAGCAGTTCCAGGGCTGGCATGACTGAAGCTTTCTTT

d_gene: TRBD2
v_gene: TRBV7-2
abundance: .
j_gene: TRBJ2-7
CDR3aa: CASSIGGTIFTYEQYF
CDR3nt: TGTGCCAGCAGCATCGGCGGGACTATCTTCACCTACGAGCAGTACTTC

d_gene: .
v_gene: TRBV11-2
abundance: once
j_gene: TRBJ2-7
CDR3aa: CASSLTTSVYEQYF
CDR3nt: TGTGCCAGCAGCTTGACGACATCCGTATACGAGCAGTACTTC

d_gene: TRBD1
v_gene: TRBV12-5
abundance: .
j_gene: TRBJ1-3
CDR3aa: CASGLSGTGVGNTIYF
CDR3nt: TGTGCTAGTGGTTTATCCGGGACAGGGGTTGGAAACACCATATATTTT

d_gene: TRBD1
v_gene: TRBV19
abundance: .
j_gene: TRBJ1-1
CDR3aa: CASSIRTGGNTEAFF
CDR3nt: TGTGCCAGTAGTATACGGACAGGGGGTAACACTGAAGCTTTCTTT